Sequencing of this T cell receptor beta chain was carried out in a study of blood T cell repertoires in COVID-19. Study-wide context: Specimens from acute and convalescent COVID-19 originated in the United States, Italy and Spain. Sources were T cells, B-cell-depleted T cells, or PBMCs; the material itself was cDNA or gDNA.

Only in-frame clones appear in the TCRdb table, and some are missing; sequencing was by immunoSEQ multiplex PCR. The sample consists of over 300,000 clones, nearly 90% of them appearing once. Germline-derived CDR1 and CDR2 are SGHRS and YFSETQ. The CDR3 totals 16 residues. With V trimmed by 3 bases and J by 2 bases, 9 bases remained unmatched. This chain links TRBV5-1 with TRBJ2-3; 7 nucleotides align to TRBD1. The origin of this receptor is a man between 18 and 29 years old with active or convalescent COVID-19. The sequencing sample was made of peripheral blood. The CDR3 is CASSSRTGGDTDTQYF. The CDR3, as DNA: TGCGCCAGCAGCTCCCGGACAGGAGGCGACACAGATACGCAGTATTTT.